These T cell receptor beta chains were read from a single sample in a study of CD8+ T cells in alopecia areata. Profiling relied on immunoSEQ multiplex PCR, and the TCRdb table lists in-frame clones only, not all of them. There are 95,000 to 150,000 clones in the sample; 50% to 55% occur only once, and just over 0.45% lies in the top ten. The sequencing used CD4+ T cells sorted from blood, collected at week 4, from a patient treated with tofacitinib. The receptors stem from a human donor with alopecia areata. Each CDR3 is given with its conserved first and last residue. Each record gives: D gene, J gene, CDR3 length, V gene, clone size, CDR3 DNA, CDR3 protein. The D gene is left open where the match is weak. Only some rows state a clone size, as once, few, many or a class for expanded clones.

.,TRBJ1-2,15,TRBV6-6,.,TGTGCCAGCAGTGATGGTTCCTCAGGGGACTATGGCTACACCTTC,CASSDGSSGDYGYTF
TRBD1,TRBJ2-2,15,TRBV6-5,.,TGTGCCAGCAGCGGCCGGGACAGGAACACCGGGGAGCTGTTTTTT,CASSGRDRNTGELFF
.,TRBJ2-7,14,TRBV25-1,.,TGTGCCAGCAGTGACCCCAGCGCTCGCAACGAGCAGTACTTC,CASSDPSARNEQYF
.,TRBJ1-1,13,TRBV19,.,TGTGCCAGTGAAGCCGGGACGAACACTGAAGCTTTCTTT,CASEAGTNTEAFF
.,TRBJ1-2,12,TRBV28,.,TGTGCCAGCAGTCTTTCAGACTATGGCTACACCTTC,CASSLSDYGYTF
.,TRBJ1-2,12,TRBV29-1,.,TGCAGCGTTGATTTGCTTAACTATGGCTACACCTTC,CSVDLLNYGYTF
TRBD1,TRBJ2-4,14,TRBV7-9,.,TGTGCCAGCAGCTCCGGGACAGCTCCAAACATTCAGTACTTC,CASSSGTAPNIQYF
.,TRBJ1-5,13,TRBV6-1,few,TGTGCCAGCAGTGAAGTTACCGATCAGCCCCAGCATTTT,CASSEVTDQPQHF
.,TRBJ2-4,18,TRBV27,.,TGTGCCAGCAGTCGGTCAACTAGCCTTCGAAGGTCCGGAAACATTCAGTACTTC,CASSRSTSLRRSGNIQYF
TRBD1,TRBJ2-5,15,TRBV30,.,TGTGCCTGGAGTGTACCAGGGGGACCTCAAGAGACCCAGTACTTC,CAWSVPGGPQETQYF
TRBD1,TRBJ1-1,11,TRBV29-1,once,TGCAGCGGCCAGGGGGCGGGTGAAGCTTTCTTT,CSGQGAGEAFF
.,TRBJ1-2,13,TRBV5-1,.,TGCGCCAGCAGCATTCAGGGTTGGGATGGCTACACCTTC,CASSIQGWDGYTF
.,TRBJ2-5,15,TRBV30,few,TGTGCCTGGAGTGTCGGACAATCAGGACCGGAGACCCAGTACTTC,CAWSVGQSGPETQYF
TRBD1,TRBJ1-6,17,TRBV5-4,.,TGTGCCAGCAGCCGTCCAATGGGGACAGGCCGAGGGTCACCCCTCCACTTT,CASSRPMGTGRGSPLHF
.,TRBJ2-2,15,TRBV7-3,few,TGTGCCAGCAGCTTAACGGCAGGCAACACCGGGGAGCTGTTTTTT,CASSLTAGNTGELFF
.,TRBJ1-1,14,TRBV6-5,.,TGTGCCAGCAGTTACGTTTCACAGAACACTGAAGCTTTCTTT,CASSYVSQNTEAFF
.,TRBJ2-7,13,TRBV6-5,.,TGTGCCAGCAGTCCATCCGGCTCCTACGAGCAGTACTTC,CASSPSGSYEQYF
.,TRBJ1-2,14,TRBV30,.,TGTGCCTGGAGTGTTGACCCCCGCCTGAATGGCTACACCTTC,CAWSVDPRLNGYTF
TRBD1,TRBJ2-4,18,TRBV7-2,.,TGTGCCAGCAGCTCCACGGACAGGAACCGTATAGCCAAAAACATTCAGTACTTC,CASSSTDRNRIAKNIQYF
.,TRBJ2-1,13,TRBV29-1,few,TGCAGCGTTTCGCCGGACGGCGACAATGAGCAGTTCTTC,CSVSPDGDNEQFF
.,TRBJ2-3,15,TRBV29-1,.,TGCAGCGTCGCCCTAATTGGGAGCGACACAGATACGCAGTATTTT,CSVALIGSDTDTQYF
TRBD1,TRBJ2-7,13,TRBV7-2,.,TGTGCCAGCAGCCCAAGGACAGGGATAGAGCAGTACTTC,CASSPRTGIEQYF